Listed here are 29 T cell receptor beta chains from one sample, sequenced in a study of T-cell memory formation after mild COVID-19 (dated by TCRdb to the early 2020s). Receptor libraries were prepared by 5' RACE. The data were produced on an Illumina NovaSeq 6000. The raw public reads went through TCRdb reprocessing: fastp at Q25, MiXCR clone calling, in-frame beta chains kept. Duplicate CDR3 protein sequences are folded into a single record with the most common DNA and genes. The sample table holds roughly 400,000 distinct CDR3 sequences, of which roughly 15% were seen once. Around a fifth of the sample is in the top ten clones. The sequencing input was PBMCs or a T cell subset sorted from them (not recorded which). The receptors shown here come from a man aged 18 to 29 who had mild COVID-19 (a few samples of this study predate the infection). The sample titles of this study are shuffled in the database, so cell type and time point are left out; the donor was told from shared clones.

The sample holds a few counts of this clonotype. V gene TRBV21-1 combines with J gene TRBJ2-7; TRBD1 reflects the table's D call only, with no check against the DNA. TRBV21-1 constitutes a pseudogene. The CDR3 is made up of 15 amino acids. Written as DNA, the CDR3 is TGTGCCAGCAGCACCGCTACCGGACAGCCTTACGAGCAGTACTTC. The encoded protein is CASSTATGQPYEQYF.

V is TRBV20-1 and J is TRBJ2-3; no clear D gene. Trimming left V 0 bases short and J 2 bases short, with 6 bases between. Germline V gives CDR1 DFQATT, CDR2 SNEGSKA (reference sequence). The CDR3 is 13 amino acids. The DNA for the CDR3 is TGCAGTGCTAGAGACCTCGTCACAGATACGCAGTATTTT. The encoded protein is CSARDLVTDTQYF.

The table lists this clonotype with a few counts. The chain is built from TRBV9 and TRBJ1-1; no clear D gene. The V and J ends lost 2 bases and 3 bases respectively, with 8 bases between them. The germline CDR1 and CDR2 sequences are SGDLS and YYNGEE. The CDR3 runs to 13 residues. CDR3 in DNA: TGTGCCAGCAGCGTCAAGGAAGACACTGAAGCTTTCTTT. This gives the protein CASSVKEDTEAFF.

The chain has TRBV7-3 and TRBJ1-5; D might be TRBD1 (5 bases). V gave up 3 bases and J gave up 6 bases, with 12 bases separating them. CDR1 is SGHTA and CDR2 is FQGTGA in the germline V gene. The CDR3 is made up of 14 amino acids. Here the CDR3 reads CASSFQGWAQPQHF. The CDR3 DNA sequence: TGTGCCAGCAGCTTTCAGGGTTGGGCTCAGCCCCAGCATTTT.

In its sample, this clonotype was seen a few times. V is TRBV5-1 and J is TRBJ2-2, with TRBD1 matching 7 bases. The V and J ends lost 3 bases and 1 base, in that order; junction bases with no gene match: 9. This CDR3 has 17 residues. Germline V gives CDR1 SGHRS, CDR2 YFSETQ. The CDR3 nucleotides read TGCGCCAGCAGCTGGGCCGTAGACAGGGTGAACACCGGGGAGCTGTTTTTT. Translated: CASSWAVDRVNTGELFF.

The chain joins TRBV6-4 to TRBJ2-1; 14 positions agree with TRBD2. The CDR3 loop spans 19 amino acids. The germline V gene has CDR1 MRHNA and CDR2 SNTAGT. The V gene end was trimmed by 4 bases and the J gene end by 1 base; junction bases not matched to a gene: 9. CDR3 residues: CASSALGTSGGPSYNEQFF. CDR3 nucleotides: TGTGCCAGCAGTGCTCTGGGGACTAGCGGGGGACCTTCCTACAATGAGCAGTTCTTC.

This clonotype has just a few counts. V is TRBV4-1 and J is TRBJ1-1, with no clear D. CDR1 is MGHRA, CDR2 YSYEKL, per germline. The CDR3 consists of 15 residues. Deletions cut 2 bases from V and 4 bases from J, with 14 bases between. The CDR3 region is CASSQTSMWGTEAFF. The CDR3 DNA follows: TGCGCCAGCAGCCAAACTTCGATGTGGGGCACTGAAGCTTTCTTT.

The V and J genes are TRBV12-3 or TRBV12-4 and TRBJ1-1, with a tentative D call TRBD1 (6 bases). Trimming removed 3 bases at V and 8 bases at J, with 10 bases between. The CDR3 has 12 amino acids. CDR3 residues: CASSFWGQEAFF. CDR3 in DNA: TGTGCCAGCAGTTTCTGGGGGCAGGAAGCTTTCTTT.

This chain joins TRBV3-1 and TRBJ1-6; possible D gene TRBD1, 6 bases. CDR1 LGHDT and CDR2 YNNKEL come from the germline V gene (reference sequence). This CDR3 region has 12 residues. The V gene lost 1 base and the J gene lost 14 bases, with 9 bases spanning the gap. DNA for the CDR3: TGTGCCAGCAGCCAAGGACAGGTCACCCTCCACTTT. Translating it yields CASSQGQVTLHF.

The sample holds a few counts of this clonotype. The genes are TRBV7-3 and TRBJ2-3; D could derive from TRBD1 or TRBD2 (5 bases each). The V and J ends lost 5 bases and 0 bases respectively, with 15 bases between them. The CDR3 spans 16 residues. Germline V gives CDR1 SGHTA, CDR2 FQGTGA. This chain's CDR3 is CASSPVRGSSTDTQYF. For the CDR3, the DNA is TGTGCCAGCAGCCCCGTGAGGGGTTCTAGCACAGATACGCAGTATTTT.

This clonotype was observed a handful of times. CDR3 sequence: CATSRETGRRTYEQYF. The CDR3 nucleotides are TGTGCCACCAGCAGAGAGACGGGACGGCGAACCTACGAGCAGTACTTC. This chain joins TRBV15 and TRBJ2-7, with D perhaps given as TRBD1 or TRBD2 (5 bases each). V lost 0 bases and J lost 2, with 14 bases in between. The germline CDR1 and CDR2 sequences are LNHNV and YYDKDF (reference sequence). CDR3 length: 16 amino acids.

There are a few counts of this clonotype. The V and J genes are TRBV7-2 and TRBJ2-1, with TRBD2 matching 16 bases. Germline-derived CDR1 and CDR2 are SGHTA and FQGNSA. J lost 6 bases, V lost 5 bases, and 10 bases had no gene match. The CDR3 is made up of 18 amino acids. DNA for the CDR3: TGTGCCAGCAGCATTCCCGGGACTAGCGGGGGGGCCATCAATGAGCAGTTCTTC. It is translated as CASSIPGTSGGAINEQFF.

This clonotype was counted between two and nine times. This sequence joins TRBV12-3 or TRBV12-4 and TRBJ1-1, with 10 bases identical to TRBD1. The V and J ends lost 4 bases and 1 base, in that order; junction bases with no gene match: 12. CDR3 size: 18 residues. The CDR3 DNA reads as TGTGCCAGCAGTTCAGCCCGGGACAGGGGTTTTGGGAACACTGAAGCTTTCTTT. Protein sequence: CASSSARDRGFGNTEAFF.

This clonotype was seen a few times. V usage is TRBV7-3 and J usage is TRBJ2-3; D may match TRBD1 or TRBD2 (5 bases each). V was trimmed by 2 bases and J by 6 bases, leaving 12 bases between them. The CDR3 is 14 residues long. The V gene's germline CDR1 is SGHTA and CDR2 FQGTGA. CDR3 DNA: TGTGCCAGCAGCTTAGACGGGGCGTGGGATACGCAGTATTTT. Residues: CASSLDGAWDTQYF.

The chain uses TRBV4-2 and TRBJ1-1; no reliable D call. Trimming removed 0 bases at V and 1 base at J, with 6 bases between. The germline V gene encodes CDR1 LGHNA and CDR2 YNFKEQ. CDR3 length: 14 amino acids. The CDR3 here is CASSQERENTEAFF. CDR3 in DNA: TGTGCCAGCAGCCAAGAAAGAGAGAACACTGAAGCTTTCTTT.

This clonotype appeared many times. V usage is TRBV11-2 and J usage is TRBJ2-1; D ambiguous. The ends were cut back, 2 bases at V and 0 bases at J, with 20 bases in the middle. Germline CDR1 is SGHAT and CDR2 is FQNNGV. This CDR3 is built from 19 residues. The CDR3 sequence is CASSLRSRGFLSSYNEQFF. DNA for the CDR3: TGTGCCAGCAGCTTACGCTCTAGAGGCTTTCTGAGCTCCTACAATGAGCAGTTCTTC.

The chain joins TRBV4-1 to TRBJ2-3; D not resolved. The CDR3 loop spans 16 amino acids. Germline CDR1 and CDR2: MGHRA and YSYEKL. Trimming removed 0 bases from V and 5 bases from J, with 15 bases in between. This CDR3 is CASSQEWGSWEDTQYF. CDR3 bases: TGCGCCAGCAGCCAAGAATGGGGTTCGTGGGAAGATACGCAGTATTTT.

This clonotype has just a few counts. The chain is built from TRBV6-2 or TRBV6-3 and TRBJ1-2, with a possible D match to TRBD1 (5 bases). This CDR3 region has 14 residues. The germline V gene encodes CDR1 MNHEY and CDR2 SVGEGT. Trimming removed 0 bases from V and 7 bases from J, with 12 bases in between. CDR3 residues: CASSYSSGTLGYTF. The CDR3 nucleotides are TGTGCCAGCAGTTACTCCTCCGGGACCCTTGGCTACACCTTC.

For this clonotype: A read error may produce the germline difference seen at one junction end. This sequence joins TRBV6-5 and TRBJ2-5, with TRBD1 matching 7 bases. Germline CDR1 MNHEY, CDR2 SVGAGI. CDR3 length: 14 residues. This CDR3 is CDSSYSTGLETQYF. CDR3 sequence (DNA): TGTGACAGCAGTTACTCGACAGGGTTAGAGACCCAGTACTTC.

Details on this clonotype: One end of the junction does not line up with germline, which may come from a read error. The chain carries TRBV7-7 and TRBJ2-2; D is uncertain. CDR1 is SSHAT, CDR2 FNYEAQ, per germline (reference sequence). CDR3 length: 15 amino acids. The CDR3 protein is CASSPAGQNTGELFF. The CDR3 DNA is TGTGCTAGCAGCCCCGCCGGGCAGAACACCGGGGAGCTGTTTTTT.

This sequence joins TRBV7-6 and TRBJ2-1, with TRBD1 identical over 11 bases. The germline CDR1 and CDR2 sequences are SGHVS and FNYEAQ. J lost 7 bases, V lost 3 bases, and 8 bases had no gene match. The CDR3 has 16 amino acids. This CDR3 reads CASSLSGTGGYNEQFF. The DNA of the CDR3 is TGTGCCAGCAGCTTGTCCGGGACAGGGGGATATAATGAGCAGTTCTTC.

This sequence joins TRBV28 and TRBJ2-1; 11 nucleotides align to TRBD2. V lost 8 bases, J lost 7 bases, and 7 bases stayed unmatched. The CDR3 spans 14 residues. Germline CDR1 reads MDHEN; CDR2 reads SYDVKM. The CDR3 DNA sequence: TGTGCCAGCCAAACTAGCGGGGGAAGGAATGAGCAGTTCTTC. Protein: CASQTSGGRNEQFF.

In its sample, this clonotype was seen a few times. V is TRBV6-5 and J is TRBJ2-3; D call uncertain. Trimming removed 4 bases at V and 1 base at J, with 12 bases between. The CDR3 extends over 15 amino acids. Germline V lookup: CDR1 MNHEY, CDR2 SVGAGI. The CDR3 DNA sequence: TGTGCCAGCAGTTCATCCCTCCGAGGCACAGATACGCAGTATTTT. Protein product: CASSSSLRGTDTQYF.

The chain couples TRBV5-1 to TRBJ2-6; D call uncertain. The V end was cut by 1 base, the J end by 2 bases, with 7 bases between. The CDR3 is 15 residues long. CDR1 is SGHRS, CDR2 YFSETQ, per germline. CDR3 coding DNA: TGCGCCAGCAGCTTGAGGTCCGCTGGGGCCAACGTCCTGACTTTC. Translated, it gives CASSLRSAGANVLTF.

The V gene is TRBV29-1, the J gene TRBJ2-3, with a tentative D call TRBD2 (5 bases). Per germline, CDR1 SQVTM and CDR2 ANQGSEA. The CDR3 is made up of 14 amino acids. The V end was cut by 3 bases, the J end by 0 bases, with 10 bases between. CDR3 in amino acids: CSVERVPSTDTQYF. CDR3 in DNA: TGCAGCGTTGAGAGGGTGCCGAGCACAGATACGCAGTATTTT.

A few counts support this clonotype. The chain combines TRBV20-1 with TRBJ2-7, with D perhaps matching TRBD2 (5 bases). The CDR3 consists of 14 residues. Trimming took 6 bases from V and 0 from J, leaving 15 bases between them. In germline, CDR1 is DFQATT, CDR2 SNEGSKA (reference sequence). CDR3: CSAKRGKSSYEQYF. DNA of the CDR3: TGCAGTGCAAAACGGGGAAAGAGCTCCTACGAGCAGTACTTC.

This clonotype was seen only a few times. The V call is TRBV12-3 or TRBV12-4, the J call TRBJ2-1, with TRBD2 matching 9 bases. This CDR3 region has 16 residues. The trim removed 2 bases at V and 2 bases at J, leaving 4 bases unmatched. Here the CDR3 reads CASSLSGGRTYNEQFF. In DNA, the CDR3 is TGTGCCAGCAGTTTAAGCGGGGGGCGAACCTACAATGAGCAGTTCTTC.

This clonotype was seen a few times. The rearrangement uses TRBV6-5 and TRBJ1-4, with D possibly being TRBD1 (6 bases). The CDR3 spans 14 residues. Trimming removed 6 bases at V and 10 bases at J, with 18 bases between. From germline, CDR1 is MNHEY and CDR2 SVGAGI. CDR3 in amino acids: CASSPQGTGAKLFF. The CDR3 nucleotides are TGTGCCAGCAGCCCCCAGGGGACCGGGGCAAAACTGTTTTTT.

This clonotype was counted at least ten times. The chain recombines TRBV29-1 with TRBJ2-2; 7 bases map to TRBD1. Germline V gene lookup returns CDR1 SQVTM and CDR2 ANQGSEA. The CDR3 runs 13 residues. J was trimmed by 1 base and V by 7 bases; bases with no gene match: 3. CDR3 sequence reads: CSARTGNTGELFF. Written as DNA, the CDR3 is TGCAGCGCCCGGACAGGGAACACCGGGGAGCTGTTTTTT.